The following is a T cell receptor beta chain sequence with its context. This clonotype has ten or more counts. Its antigen remains unidentified. Qualities for individual bases were not recorded, and no much larger clone is one base off. These data originate in a study of human T cells and chemical hapten exposure (dated by TCRdb to the early 2020s). Study-wide context: For sensitization, 2% DPC in acetone was applied to an approximately 2 cm by approximately 2 cm area of upper inner arm skin. Throughout the study period of 20 to 30 weeks, patients also received therapeutic DPC doses to the scalp every week. Patch tests used Finn chambers with 0.01% DPC on the upper back, scored after 6 days by International Contact Dermatitis Research Group standards. The patient cohort, mostly female, included alopecia areata with under or over 50% scalp involvement, alopecia totalis and alopecia universalis. Libraries were pooled for sequencing, and per-sample TCR yields varied mainly because of small differences in library volumes within the pool. In alopecia patients, the study followed how the peripheral blood TCR repertoire changed in vivo over primary and secondary sensitization to diphenylcyclopropenone (DPC), a hapten. Blood samples were taken from patients before sensitization (week 0) and then at 2, 6 and about 24 weeks after DPC sensitization. Blood for TCR sequencing was provided by twenty-nine alopecia patients at one to four time points (pre-sensitization, 2, 6 and 24 weeks).

Receptor amplification or capture employed RACE. These reads were obtained on a NextSeq 500. Library preparation attached unique molecular identifiers to individual cDNA molecules for quantitative, reproducible TCR counting. Each blood RNA sample was used to sequence both TCR alpha and TCR beta chains. As for the authors' bioinformatics: Samples had a median of roughly 99,000 TCRs, with a range from about 23,224 to 700,000. The Decombinator software suite was used to annotate the V, J and CDR3 of the TCR reads. Every sample was subsampled to the same number of TCRs (28,000) for the PS versus PT1 abundance plots. Expanded TCRs were defined as absent before sensitization and observed at least eight times at the 2-week time point. TCRdb reprocessing: public reads trimmed at Q25 with fastp, clones called with MiXCR, in-frame beta chains kept. Rows with a matching CDR3 protein are joined into one entry that keeps the most common DNA and genes. The V and J calls and clone size are TCRdb's, not the authors'. Here the sample has about 82,000 distinct CDR3 sequences; about 9.4% occur a single time. The biggest ten clones account for approximately 5% of the sample.

Sample time point, as interpreted from the label and publication: patch test 2, 6 weeks after DPC sensitization. The treatment or condition label on this specimen signifies: therapeutic diphenylcyclopropenone sensitization with weekly scalp DPC. At each patch-test visit, blood was drawn before the patch test was applied. Patients were eligible if aged 18 to 70, diagnosed with alopecia and judged suitable for DPC therapy, and pregnant patients were excluded. Total RNA was extracted from unfractionated whole blood collected in Tempus Blood RNA tubes. The CDR3 starts with the cysteine, ends with the phenylalanine, and has 13 residues. The entry retains the CDR3 DNA only, 39 bases that are in frame from base 1. CDR1 and CDR2, looked up from the germline V gene, are SGHTA and FQGNSA. V is clipped by 6 bases and J by 1 base, and the sequence between their germline boundaries is 7 bases long. The full study reports these points: Expanded TCRs formed significantly more large CDR3 similarity clusters than pre-sensitization or healthy control sets, consistent with antigen-driven responses. DPC sensitization did not change how many TCRs were above 1 in 1000 frequency, and no evidence was found of alterations in global repertoire structure. The number of PT1 expanded TCRs positively correlated with patch test score, significant at thresholds 8, 16 and 32 but not 4. Because all patients had alopecia, a presumed autoimmune disease, the immune response of the patients might differ from that of healthy individuals. After repeated subsampling, changes were observed in the strength of the expansion versus patch-test correlation and in the threshold at which the correlation became significant.

The chain couples TRBV7-2 to TRBJ1-5; the D gene cannot be resolved reliably. This TCR came from a woman aged 50 to 65 with alopecia areata. Some clones in this sample may be carry-over from other donors' samples. Here the sequenced sample was whole blood, taken in connection with sensitization to the hapten diphenylcyclopropenone (DPC). The CDR3 corresponds to CASREGSNQPQHF. The nucleotide sequence is TGTGCCAGCAGGGAAGGCAGCAATCAGCCCCAGCATTTT.